Sequencing of this T cell receptor beta chain was carried out in a study of T cells expressing NK-cell markers. In germline, CDR1 is MNHNS, CDR2 SASEGT. This CDR3 is built from 14 residues. One entry per CDR3 protein, without DNA, is what TCRdb gives after re-calling the 5' RACE reads. This repertoire comprises a few hundred thousand distinct CDR3 sequences; its ten largest clones make up 5% to 5.5%. The source is a man aged 18-75 years in good health. Sample: blood T cells: a sorted CD56 or NKG2C T cell subset, CD4+ or CD8+ T cells, or bulk PBMC T cells (not recorded which). V gene TRBV6-1 combines with J gene TRBJ2-1; TCRdb selects TRBD2, and the lack of DNA leaves this call unchecked. This CDR3 reads CASTTSGGRNEQFF.